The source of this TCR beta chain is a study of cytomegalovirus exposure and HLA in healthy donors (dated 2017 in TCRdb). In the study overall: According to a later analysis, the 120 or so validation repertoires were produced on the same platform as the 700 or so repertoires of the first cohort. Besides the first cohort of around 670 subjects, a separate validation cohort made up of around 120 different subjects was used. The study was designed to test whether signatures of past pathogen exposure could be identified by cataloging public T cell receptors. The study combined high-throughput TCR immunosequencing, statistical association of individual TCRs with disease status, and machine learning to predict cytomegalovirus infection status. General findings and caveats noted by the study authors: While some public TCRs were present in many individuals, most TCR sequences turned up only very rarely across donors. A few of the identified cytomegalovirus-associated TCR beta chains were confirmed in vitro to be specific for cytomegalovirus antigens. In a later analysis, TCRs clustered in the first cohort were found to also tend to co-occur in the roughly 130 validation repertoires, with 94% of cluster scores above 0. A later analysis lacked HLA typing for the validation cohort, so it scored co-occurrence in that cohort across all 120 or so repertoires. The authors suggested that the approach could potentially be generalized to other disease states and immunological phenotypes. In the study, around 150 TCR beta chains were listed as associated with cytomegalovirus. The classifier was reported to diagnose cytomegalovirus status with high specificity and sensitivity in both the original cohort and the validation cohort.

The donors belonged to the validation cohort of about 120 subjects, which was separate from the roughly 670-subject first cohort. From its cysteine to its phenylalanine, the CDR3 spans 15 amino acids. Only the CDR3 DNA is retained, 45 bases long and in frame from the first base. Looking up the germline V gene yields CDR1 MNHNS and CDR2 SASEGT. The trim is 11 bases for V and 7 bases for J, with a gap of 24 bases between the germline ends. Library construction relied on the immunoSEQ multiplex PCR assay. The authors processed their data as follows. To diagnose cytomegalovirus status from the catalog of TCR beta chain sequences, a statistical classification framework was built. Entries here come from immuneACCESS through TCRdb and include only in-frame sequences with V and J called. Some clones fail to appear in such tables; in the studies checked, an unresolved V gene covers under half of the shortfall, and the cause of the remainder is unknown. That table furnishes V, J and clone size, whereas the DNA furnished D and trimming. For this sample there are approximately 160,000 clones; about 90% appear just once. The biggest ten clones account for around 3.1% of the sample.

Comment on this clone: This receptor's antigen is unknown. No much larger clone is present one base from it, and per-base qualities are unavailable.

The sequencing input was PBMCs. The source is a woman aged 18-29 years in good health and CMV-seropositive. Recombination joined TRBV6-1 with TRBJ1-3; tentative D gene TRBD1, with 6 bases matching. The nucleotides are TGTGCCGGACGGACAGAAGGTCTACAAGGGAACACCATATATTTT. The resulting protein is CAGRTEGLQGNTIYF.